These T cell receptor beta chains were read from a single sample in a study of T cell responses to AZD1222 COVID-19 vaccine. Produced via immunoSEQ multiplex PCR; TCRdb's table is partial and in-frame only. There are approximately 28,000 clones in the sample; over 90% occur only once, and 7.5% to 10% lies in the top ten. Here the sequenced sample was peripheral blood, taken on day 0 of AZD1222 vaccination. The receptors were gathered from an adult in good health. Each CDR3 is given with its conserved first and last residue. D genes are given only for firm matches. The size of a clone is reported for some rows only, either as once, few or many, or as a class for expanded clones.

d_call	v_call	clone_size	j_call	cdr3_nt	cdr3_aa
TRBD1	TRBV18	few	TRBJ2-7	TGTGCCAGCTCACCACGCGGGACAGGGGACGAGCAGTACTTC	CASSPRGTGDEQYF
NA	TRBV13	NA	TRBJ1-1	TGTGCCAGCAGCTTAGCGTCCTTGGCTGAAGCTTTCTTT	CASSLASLAEAFF
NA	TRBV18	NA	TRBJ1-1	TGTGCCAGCTCACCTATGGGGATTGAAGCTTTCTTT	CASSPMGIEAFF
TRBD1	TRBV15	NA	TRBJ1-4	TGTGCCACCGCTACAGGGGGCACTGAAAAACTGTTTTTT	CATATGGTEKLFF
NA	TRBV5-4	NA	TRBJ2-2	TGTGCCAGCAGCCCGGGCCGGGACCTCACCGGGGAGCTGTTTTTT	CASSPGRDLTGELFF
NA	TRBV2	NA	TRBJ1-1	TGTGCCAGCAGTGGGACGGGGATGAACACTGAAGCTTTCTTT	CASSGTGMNTEAFF
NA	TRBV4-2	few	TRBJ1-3	TGTGCCAGCAGCCAGGGACCAGGGGATGGAAACACCATATATTTT	CASSQGPGDGNTIYF
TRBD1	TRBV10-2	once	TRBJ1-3	TGCGCCAGCAGGAGGACAGGGGAAACTGGAAACACCATATATTTT	CASRRTGETGNTIYF
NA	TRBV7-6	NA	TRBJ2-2	TGTGCCAGCAGCTTACCTGGGGGGTTGGAGCTGTTTTTT	CASSLPGGLELFF
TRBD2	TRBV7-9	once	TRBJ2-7	TGTGCCAGCAGCTTAGGGGGCATCCCGGGACTAGCTGCCTACGAGCAGTACTTC	CASSLGGIPGLAAYEQYF
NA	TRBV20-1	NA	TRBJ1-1	TGCAGTGCAGCCCGGGACTTCGGCGCTTTCTTT	CSAARDFGAFF
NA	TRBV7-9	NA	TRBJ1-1	TGTGCCAGCAGCCCATCGGAGGGGCAGGGGCACACTGAAGCTTTCTTT	CASSPSEGQGHTEAFF
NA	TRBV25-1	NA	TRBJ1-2	TGTGCCAGCAGTGAATTCGCGGAGCTTAACTATGGCTACACCTTC	CASSEFAELNYGYTF
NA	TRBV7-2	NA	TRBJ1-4	TGTGCCAGCAGCTTATTCAGCTCGGGGGTTAATGAAAAACTGTTTTTT	CASSLFSSGVNEKLFF
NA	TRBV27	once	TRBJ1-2	TGTGCCAGCAGCACGGCGGGTACAGCTAACTATGGCTACACCTTC	CASSTAGTANYGYTF
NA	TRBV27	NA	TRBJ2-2	TGTGCCAGCAGTTTGAGGGACACCGGGGAGCTGTTTTTT	CASSLRDTGELFF
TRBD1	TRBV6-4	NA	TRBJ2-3	TGTGCCAGCAGTGACTCGACAGGGGGCGCAGATACGCAGTATTTT	CASSDSTGGADTQYF
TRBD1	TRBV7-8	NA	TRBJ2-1	TGTGCCAGCAGCTTATCCCGGGACAGGGTCTACAATGAGCAGTTCTTC	CASSLSRDRVYNEQFF
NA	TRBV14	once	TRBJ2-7	TGTGCCAGCAGCCGAGCCCTGCGTTCCAGCTCCTACGAGCAGTACTTC	CASSRALRSSSYEQYF
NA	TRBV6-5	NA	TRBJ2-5	TGTGCCAGCCATACAGGCCAAGAGACCCAGTACTTC	CASHTGQETQYF
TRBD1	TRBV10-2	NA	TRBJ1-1	TGCGCCAGCGGAGGGGGCTGGACTGAAGCTTTCTTT	CASGGGWTEAFF
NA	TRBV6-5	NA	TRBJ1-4	TGTGCCAGCAGCTCATCGGGGCCACTGGGGAAACTGTTTTTT	CASSSSGPLGKLFF
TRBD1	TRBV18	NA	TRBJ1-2	TGTGCCAGCTCGCCGGGACAGGTCTATGGCTACACCTTC	CASSPGQVYGYTF
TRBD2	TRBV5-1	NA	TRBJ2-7	TGCGCCAGCAGCACCGGGGGGAGTCTTTACGAGCAGTACTTC	CASSTGGSLYEQYF
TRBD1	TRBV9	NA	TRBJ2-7	TGTGCCAGCAGCCCCCCCGGACAGGGCATCTACGAGCAGTACTTC	CASSPPGQGIYEQYF
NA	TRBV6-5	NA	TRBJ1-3	TGTGCCAGCTCCCCGGGGGGTAGCTCTGGAAACACCATATATTTT	CASSPGGSSGNTIYF
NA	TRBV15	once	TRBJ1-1	TGTGCCACCAGCAGATGGGGGAACACTGAAGCTTTCTTT	CATSRWGNTEAFF
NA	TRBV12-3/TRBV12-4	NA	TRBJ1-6	TGTGCCAGCAGTTGGAGTAATTCACCCCTCCACTTT	CASSWSNSPLHF
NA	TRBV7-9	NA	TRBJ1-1	TGTGCCAGCAGCTTAGGCTGGGGGCCTGAAGCTTTCTTT	CASSLGWGPEAFF
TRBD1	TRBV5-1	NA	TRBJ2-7	TGCGCCAGCAGCGCCTACCCCGGGACAGGGGAGGTGTACGAGCAGTACTTC	CASSAYPGTGEVYEQYF
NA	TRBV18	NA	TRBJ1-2	TGTGCCAGCCGAGCGGATCAGGGGTATGGCTACACCTTC	CASRADQGYGYTF
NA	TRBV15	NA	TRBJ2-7	TGTGCCACCAGCAGAGAGCTTGTCTCCTACTACGAGCAGTACTTC	CATSRELVSYYEQYF
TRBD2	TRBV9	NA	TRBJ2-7	TGTGCCAGCAGCACCCCCCTAGCGGGAGCGGAGGACGAGCAGTACTTC	CASSTPLAGAEDEQYF
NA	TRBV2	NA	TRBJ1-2	TGTGCCAGCACCCCGGACAATAACTATGGCTACACCTTC	CASTPDNNYGYTF
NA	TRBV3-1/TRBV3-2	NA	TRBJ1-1	TGTGCCAGCAGCCTACTCCGGGACCACCGCGAAGCTTTCTTT	CASSLLRDHREAFF
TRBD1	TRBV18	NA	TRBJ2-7	TGTGCCAGCTCCCCGGGACAGGGGTCCTACGAGCAGTACTTC	CASSPGQGSYEQYF
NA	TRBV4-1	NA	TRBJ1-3	TGCGCCAGCAGCCAAGATCAAGGGGCGGGGGGAAACACCATATATTTT	CASSQDQGAGGNTIYF
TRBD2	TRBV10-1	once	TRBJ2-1	TGCGCCAGCAGTGAGCCCGGGGGGTCAACTAGCGGGAGTAATGAGCAGTTCTTC	CASSEPGGSTSGSNEQFF
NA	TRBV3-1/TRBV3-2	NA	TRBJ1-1	TGTGCCAGCAGCCCCGGCCTGGTAGTGAACACTGAAGCTTTCTTT	CASSPGLVVNTEAFF
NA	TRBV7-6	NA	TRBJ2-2	TGTGCCAGCAGCCCCATATCCGGGCGGACCGGGGAGCTGTTTTTT	CASSPISGRTGELFF
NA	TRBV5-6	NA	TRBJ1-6	TGTGCCAGCAGCTCAGGGGCGCGGGGTTCACCCCTCCACTTT	CASSSGARGSPLHF
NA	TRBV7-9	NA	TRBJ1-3	TGTGCCAGCAGCTTGTCGACTGGAAACACCATATATTTT	CASSLSTGNTIYF
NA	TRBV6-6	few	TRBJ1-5	TGTGCCAGCAGCCAAAGGGAGAGCAATCAGCCCCAGCATTTT	CASSQRESNQPQHF
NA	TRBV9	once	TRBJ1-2	TGTGCCAGCAGTACAGGGATGGTCTATGGCTACACCTTC	CASSTGMVYGYTF
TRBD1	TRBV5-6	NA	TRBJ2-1	TGTGCCAGCAGCCCGGGACAGTATGAGCAGTTCTTC	CASSPGQYEQFF
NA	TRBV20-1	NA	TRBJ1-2	TGCAGTGCTAGTGGGCAAGGAGGTGGCTACACCTTC	CSASGQGGGYTF
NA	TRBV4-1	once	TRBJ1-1	TGCGCCAGCAGCCAGGGGGCAGGAACTGAAGCTTTCTTT	CASSQGAGTEAFF
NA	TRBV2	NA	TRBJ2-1	TGTGCCAGCAGTGCTACATCCGGGCGACAGAATGAGCAGTTCTTC	CASSATSGRQNEQFF
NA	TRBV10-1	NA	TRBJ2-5	TGCGCCAGCAGTGAGCTCCCTTTGGGCAACCAAGAGACCCAGTACTTC	CASSELPLGNQETQYF
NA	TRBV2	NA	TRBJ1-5	TGTGCCAGCACCCAGACCGCGGGACTGCGGGGCAATCAGCCCCAGCATTTT	CASTQTAGLRGNQPQHF
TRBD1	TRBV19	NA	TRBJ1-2	TGTGCCAGTAGTCTCCAAGGGACAGGGGAAAGGTTTGGCTACACCTTC	CASSLQGTGERFGYTF
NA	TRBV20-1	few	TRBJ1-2	TGCAGTGCCTTGGACTATGGCTACACCTTC	CSALDYGYTF
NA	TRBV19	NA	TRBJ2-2	TGTGCCAGTACCGACAGCGTCCGCGGGGAGCTGTTTTTT	CASTDSVRGELFF
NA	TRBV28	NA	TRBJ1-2	TGTGCCAGCAGTTTATTTCAGGGGAGCTACACCTTC	CASSLFQGSYTF
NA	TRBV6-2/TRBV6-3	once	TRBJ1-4	TGTGCCAGCAGTCCCTCGACAGGTTTTAATGAAAAACTGTTTTTT	CASSPSTGFNEKLFF
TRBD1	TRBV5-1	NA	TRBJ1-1	TGCGCCAGCAGCTCGGGACAGCCGAACACTGAAGCTTTCTTT	CASSSGQPNTEAFF
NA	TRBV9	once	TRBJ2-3	TGTGCCAGCAGCGGCGGAAGGGGTGTCCTTACGCAGTATTTT	CASSGGRGVLTQYF
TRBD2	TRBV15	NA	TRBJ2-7	TGTGCCACCAGCACTCGGACTAGCGGGAGATCCTACGAGCAGTACTTC	CATSTRTSGRSYEQYF
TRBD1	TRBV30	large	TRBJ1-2	TGTGCCTGGAGTGCAGGGGGCTATGGCTACACCTTC	CAWSAGGYGYTF